This T cell receptor (beta chain) was observed in a study of T cells after somatic rescue of genetic block. CDR1 is SGDLS, CDR2 YYNGEE, per germline. The ends were cut back, 3 bases at V and 4 bases at J, with 14 bases in the middle. CDR3 size: 15 residues. Libraries were prepared by immunoSEQ multiplex PCR; TCRdb keeps only in-frame clonotypes and omits some of them. Among 70,000 or so clones listed, about 90% were seen once. The chain is built from TRBV9 and TRBJ1-3; no firm D call. Material for sequencing was peripheral blood mononuclear cells (PBMCs). This sequence was found in a man aged 35-49 years. In DNA, the CDR3 is TGTGCCAGCAGCGCGGGCTCTCGATCAGGAAACACCATATATTTT. This encodes CASSAGSRSGNTIYF.